This T cell receptor (beta chain) was documented in a study of technical replicates of blood from a handful of donors. From germline, CDR1 is SNHLY and CDR2 FYNNEI. The CDR3 has 12 amino acids. Trimming at V came to 9 bases and at J to 5 bases, leaving 6 bases not matched to a gene. Sequenced by immunoSEQ multiplex PCR; TCRdb stores in-frame clones only, minus some. Here the sample spans tens of thousands of clones, approximately 95% being singletons. The material sequenced was T cells isolated from PBMCs. This chain uses TRBV2 with TRBJ2-7, with TRBD2 matching over 8 bases. This receptor was taken from a human donor in good health. The CDR3 bases are TGTGCCAGGGGACTAGGCTTCGACGAGCAGTACTTC. This translates into CARGLGFDEQYF.